This T cell receptor (beta chain) was retrieved from a study of T-cell memory formation after mild COVID-19. Whole-study context: Clusters of TCRs were largely donor specific.

The CDR3 has 12 residues. V was trimmed by 3 bases and J by 8 bases, leaving 11 bases between them. Germline CDR1 and CDR2: SGHRS and YFSETQ. This clonotype was recorded a few times. MiXCR, applied by TCRdb to the 5' RACE reads, yields one record per CDR3 protein. The table has about 470,000 distinct CDR3 sequences, 20% to 30% seen once. The TCR comes from an adult woman who had mild COVID-19 (a few samples of this study predate the infection). Cell type and time point are not known. V gene TRBV5-1 combines with J gene TRBJ1-2; D is uncertain. The sequenced material came from PBMCs or a T cell subset sorted from them (not recorded which). The CDR3 coding sequence is TGCGCCAGCAGCTCGGACCTTGGGGGCTACACCTTC. This encodes CASSSDLGGYTF.